Below, 14 T cell receptor beta chains from the same sample are listed, as sequenced in a study of regulatory T cells in long-lasting Graves disease. Through Arm-PCR of CDR3 regions and iRepertoire HTBI primers, TCR beta libraries were built. TCRdb re-called the multiplex PCR reads through MiXCR, storing one row per CDR3 protein. The table lists nearly 350,000 distinct CDR3 sequences, roughly a fifth of them singletons. As for time point: persistent/refractory GD, antithyroid drugs over 5 years with positive TRAb. The authors made the TCR library using RNA they extracted from PBMCs. The sample was peripheral blood mononuclear cells (PBMCs), taken when the disease was refractory, from a patient treated with antithyroid drugs. These receptors all come from a female donor with Graves disease.

This clonotype was detected ten times or more. The chain is built from TRBV12-3 or TRBV12-4 and TRBJ1-4; 8 bases line up with TRBD1. The CDR3 is made up of 14 amino acids. The V gene end was trimmed by 3 bases and the J gene end by 5 bases; junction bases not matched to a gene: 2. DNA of the CDR3: TGTGCCAGCAGTTTCAGGGGGCTGAATGAAAAACTGTTTTTT. Encoded protein: CASSFRGLNEKLFF.

This chain connects TRBV28 to TRBJ2-4; possibly TRBD1 for D (5 bases). The V and J ends lost 2 bases and 6 bases respectively, with 8 bases between them. Germline V gene lookup returns CDR1 MDHEN and CDR2 SYDVKM. This CDR3 comprises 13 residues. The CDR3: CASSLLQGNIQYF. The CDR3 coding sequence is TGTGCCAGCAGTTTACTGCAGGGAAACATTCAGTACTTC. Supplemented by reference TRBV28 and TRBJ2-4, the full variable domain reads DVKVTQSSRYLVKRTGEKVFLECVQDMDHENMFWYRQDPGLGLRLIYFSYDVKMKEKGDIPEGYSVSREKKERFSLILESASTNQTSMYLCASSLLQGNIQYFGAGTRLSVL.

This clonotype was recorded at least ten times. The V call is TRBV12-5, the J call TRBJ2-5; 9 nucleotides agree with TRBD1. Looked up from germline, CDR1 is LGHNT and CDR2 is FRNRAP. CDR3 length: 14 residues. V shed 6 bases, J shed 5 bases, and the junction held 7 bases outside the gene matches. The CDR3 DNA reads TGTGCTAGTGGGGCGGACAGGGGTTGGGAGACCCAGTACTTC. Amino acid sequence: CASGADRGWETQYF.

V usage is TRBV24-1 and J usage is TRBJ1-5; TRBD1 matches 9 bases. The CDR3 has 16 amino acids. Germline V CDR1 and CDR2: KGHDR, SFDVKD. Trimming removed 4 bases from V and 9 bases from J; junction bases left unmatched: 12. The CDR3: CATSDRDRGGLGPQHF. DNA of the CDR3: TGTGCCACCAGTGACCGCGACAGGGGGGGGCTAGGGCCCCAGCATTTT.

This sequence joins TRBV28 and TRBJ1-3, with 12 bases lining up with TRBD1. This CDR3 has 15 amino acids. After removal of 7 bases from V and 6 bases from J, the junction contained 7 bases not matched to a gene. CDR1 and CDR2 from the germline V gene are MDHEN and SYDVKM. DNA of the CDR3: TGTGCCAGCACAAACCCGGGACAGGGGGCAAACACCATATATTTT. It encodes CASTNPGQGANTIYF.

V usage is TRBV30 and J usage is TRBJ1-1; 8 bases match TRBD1. V trimming: 3 bases; J trimming: 8 bases; junction bases outside the gene matches: 8. The CDR3 is made up of 13 amino acids. Germline-derived CDR1 and CDR2 are GTSNPN and SVGIG (reference sequence). The CDR3 DNA sequence: TGTGCCTGGAGACTAGGACAGGGCGGCGAAGCTTTCTTT. Its protein is CAWRLGQGGEAFF.

About this clonotype: A much larger clone is a single base away; this may be a read error. The chain uses TRBV12-3 or TRBV12-4 and TRBJ2-7; D is unresolved. The length of the CDR3 is 14 residues. The CDR3 nucleotides are TGTGCCAGCAGTTTAGCGGGTTTTTCCTACGTGCAGTACTTC. Translating it yields CASSLAGFSYVQYF.

As regards this clonotype: A much larger clone lies a single base off, so this may be a read error. This chain links TRBV2 with TRBJ2-2; 11 positions match TRBD2. Trimming cost V 6 bases and J 4 bases; bases outside gene matches: 4. There are 15 residues in the CDR3. Germline CDR1 SNHLY, CDR2 FYNNEI. The CDR3 spells CASSASGGSTGELFF. The CDR3 DNA is TGTGCCAGCAGCGCTAGCGGGGGGAGCACCGGGGAGCTGTTTTTT.

This clonotype has just a few counts. J is TRBJ1-5 and V is TRBV10-3, with a weak D call TRBD1 (5 bases). V was trimmed by 6 bases and J by 1 base, leaving 10 bases between them. Germline V gene data show CDR1 as ENHRY and CDR2 as SYGVKD. The CDR3 spans 14 residues. The CDR3 is CAIRGQGSNQPQHF. The CDR3 nucleotides are TGTGCCATCAGGGGTCAGGGCAGCAATCAGCCCCAGCATTTT.

This clonotype has ten or more counts. The chain joins TRBV27 to TRBJ1-1; 8 bases align to TRBD1. The CDR3 runs to 15 residues. J lost 7 bases, V lost 2 bases, and 9 bases had no gene match. Germline V lookup: CDR1 MNHEY, CDR2 SMNVEV (reference sequence). The CDR3 protein is CASSLGTGGRSEAFF. CDR3 DNA sequence: TGTGCCAGCAGTTTAGGAACAGGGGGAAGGAGTGAAGCTTTCTTT.

This clonotype appeared many times. The chain carries TRBV3-1 and TRBJ2-7, with TRBD1 matching 7 bases. Germline CDR1 is LGHDT and CDR2 is YNNKEL (reference sequence). CDR3 size: 14 residues. V shed 4 bases, J shed 1 base, and the junction held 4 bases outside the gene matches. CDR3 in DNA: TGTGCCAGCAGCCGCCGGGACAGATCCTACGAGCAGTACTTC. It specifies CASSRRDRSYEQYF.

This clonotype showed up many times. The chain is built from TRBV12-3 or TRBV12-4 and TRBJ1-5; 8 bases fit TRBD1. Losses at the gene ends were 5 bases for V and 0 bases for J; bases not matched to a gene: 6. The CDR3 covers 16 residues. The CDR3 nucleotides read TGTGCCAGCAGTCCCCGGACAGGGCTTAGCAATCAGCCCCAGCATTTT. It is translated as CASSPRTGLSNQPQHF.

This clonotype was detected a few times. The J gene is TRBJ1-3, the V gene TRBV5-4, with D possibly matching TRBD1 (5 bases). V was pared by 3 bases and J by 5 bases, with 12 bases between. From germline, CDR1 is SGHNT and CDR2 YYREEE (reference sequence). The CDR3 has 14 amino acids. Written as DNA, the CDR3 is TGTGCCAGCAGCTCGCCCGGGACTAGAAACACCATATATTTT. Translating it yields CASSSPGTRNTIYF.

This clonotype has a count of ten or more. The chain recombines TRBV13 with TRBJ1-5; D is unclear. V was shortened by 0 bases and J by 0 bases, with 6 bases between the two germline ends. This CDR3 region has 15 residues. The V gene's germline CDR1 is PRHDT and CDR2 FYEKMQ (reference sequence). CDR3 sequence reads: CASSLGFGSNQPQHF. For the CDR3, the DNA is TGTGCCAGCAGCTTAGGCTTCGGTAGCAATCAGCCCCAGCATTTT.